This T cell receptor (beta chain) was sequenced during a study of cytomegalovirus exposure and HLA in healthy donors. General study points: Sequencing depth across donors, presence/absence analyses assumed, was roughly uniform. Highly shared variants forming one cluster were likely a sequencing artifact. Earlier analysis found most TCR beta V segments productive about 90% or about 30% of the time. With later analysis, a missense DCLRE1C variant became linked to TCR beta V- and J-gene trimming.

The V gene lost 3 bases and the J gene lost 0 bases, with 9 bases spanning the gap. The CDR3 sequence is 14 residues long. CDR1 is LNHNV, CDR2 YYDKDF, per germline (reference sequence). A few counts support this clone. Its target is not known. Amplification used 60 Vbeta primers and 13 Jbeta primers. The repertoire was sequenced with immunoSEQ multiplex PCR; TCRdb's copy has only in-frame clones and lacks some. Counted here are 95,000 to 150,000 clones, around 75% occurring once; the ten biggest clones make up about 4.4%. This receptor was obtained from a man aged 55 to 70 in good health and CMV-seropositive. Sequencing was carried out using PBMCs. The rearrangement uses TRBV15 and TRBJ2-7, with D possibly being TRBD1 (6 bases). The chain's CDR3 is CATSRDRSSYEQYF. The CDR3 region has the DNA TGTGCCACCAGCAGGGACAGAAGCTCCTACGAGCAGTACTTC.